This T cell receptor (beta chain) comes out of a study of blood T cell repertoires in COVID-19. Measured with immunoSEQ multiplex PCR; TCRdb has only the in-frame clones, and not every one. This table has around 60,000 clones, about nine tenths appearing once. Sequenced: peripheral blood. This sequence was found in a human donor with active COVID-19. The donor label of this sample is uncertain.

The CDR3 region is CASSPLGQALSGEQYF. The CDR3 DNA follows: TGTGCCAGCTCACCATTGGGACAGGCCTTATCAGGCGAGCAGTACTTC. The rearrangement links TRBV18 to TRBJ2-7; TRBD1 aligns across 8 bases. This CDR3 is built from 16 residues. The germline gives CDR1 KGHSH, CDR2 LQKENI. Trimming took 2 bases from V and 6 from J; bases not matched to a gene: 12.